Listed below are T cell receptor beta chains from one sample, sequenced in a study of T cells of healthy individuals. From the 5' RACE reads, TCRdb called clonotypes with MiXCR, one entry per CDR3 protein. Here the sample spans tens of thousands of distinct CDR3 sequences, 14% to 15% being singletons. The source of these receptors is a human donor in good health. Both conserved end residues are part of each CDR3. The D gene is left open where the match is weak. Only some rows state a clone size, as once, few, many or a class for expanded clones.

v_call: TRBV29-1
clone_size: many
d_call: .
j_call: TRBJ1-5
cdr3_aa: CSVGDGPEPQHF
cdr3_nt: TGCAGCGTTGGTGACGGTCCGGAGCCCCAGCATTTT

v_call: TRBV7-2
clone_size: many
d_call: TRBD1
j_call: TRBJ1-5
cdr3_aa: CASSSAGTGTIDNQPQHF
cdr3_nt: TGTGCCAGCAGCTCGGCCGGGACAGGGACCATTGACAATCAGCCCCAGCATTTT

v_call: TRBV20-1
clone_size: medium-sized
d_call: TRBD1
j_call: TRBJ1-4
cdr3_aa: CSAIRQGVNFVATNEKLFF
cdr3_nt: TGCAGTGCTATCCGACAGGGGGTCAATTTTGTTGCAACTAATGAAAAACTGTTTTTT

v_call: TRBV4-3
clone_size: .
d_call: .
j_call: TRBJ2-3
cdr3_aa: CASKATLSTDTQYF
cdr3_nt: TGCGCCAGCAAGGCTACCCTTAGCACAGATACGCAGTATTTT

v_call: TRBV4-1
clone_size: few
d_call: TRBD2
j_call: TRBJ2-5
cdr3_aa: CASSQTSGGAGETQYF
cdr3_nt: TGCGCCAGCAGCCAGACTAGCGGGGGGGCCGGAGAGACCCAGTACTTC

v_call: TRBV4-1
clone_size: many
d_call: .
j_call: TRBJ2-3
cdr3_aa: CASSQLDLFSTDTQYF
cdr3_nt: TGCGCCAGCAGCCAACTAGACCTTTTTAGCACAGATACGCAGTATTTT

v_call: TRBV4-1
clone_size: many
d_call: .
j_call: TRBJ2-7
cdr3_aa: CASSQDTSGASYEQYF
cdr3_nt: TGCGCCAGCAGCCAAGATACGAGCGGAGCGTCCTACGAGCAGTACTTC

v_call: TRBV15
clone_size: few
d_call: .
j_call: TRBJ1-2
cdr3_aa: CATSRDREQIYGYTF
cdr3_nt: TGTGCCACCAGCAGAGATAGAGAACAGATCTATGGCTACACCTTC

v_call: TRBV6-4
clone_size: many
d_call: TRBD2
j_call: TRBJ2-3
cdr3_aa: CASSDSRGTTPFF
cdr3_nt: TGTGCCAGCAGTGACTCGCGAGGGACTACCCCCTTTTTT

v_call: TRBV29-1
clone_size: few
d_call: .
j_call: TRBJ2-2
cdr3_aa: CSAQGLGNTGELFF
cdr3_nt: TGCAGCGCCCAGGGGCTAGGGAACACCGGGGAGCTGTTTTTT

v_call: TRBV13
clone_size: many
d_call: .
j_call: TRBJ2-5
cdr3_aa: CASSPRGSQETQYF
cdr3_nt: TGTGCCAGCAGCCCGCGAGGGTCCCAAGAGACCCAGTACTTC

v_call: TRBV7-2
clone_size: many
d_call: TRBD1
j_call: TRBJ1-1
cdr3_aa: CASSSSQGAKAFF
cdr3_nt: TGTGCCAGCAGCTCATCCCAGGGGGCAAAAGCTTTCTTT

v_call: TRBV7-9
clone_size: .
d_call: TRBD1
j_call: TRBJ1-5
cdr3_aa: CASSRAVGGRDQPQHF
cdr3_nt: TGTGCCAGCAGCCGGGCGGTAGGGGGCCGGGATCAGCCCCAGCATTTT

v_call: TRBV7-2
clone_size: .
d_call: .
j_call: TRBJ1-1
cdr3_aa: CASSLSRRSEAFF
cdr3_nt: TGTGCCAGCAGCTTATCCCGACGATCTGAAGCTTTCTTT

v_call: TRBV20-1
clone_size: many
d_call: TRBD2
j_call: TRBJ2-4
cdr3_aa: CSAPTSGGNIQYF
cdr3_nt: TGCAGTGCACCGACTAGCGGGGGAAACATTCAGTACTTC

v_call: TRBV19
clone_size: many
d_call: TRBD2
j_call: TRBJ2-3
cdr3_aa: CASSPSGGTDTQYF
cdr3_nt: TGTGCCAGTAGTCCTAGCGGGGGCACAGATACGCAGTATTTT

v_call: TRBV6-2/TRBV6-3
clone_size: few
d_call: .
j_call: TRBJ2-3
cdr3_aa: CASSFPFTPFRQYF
cdr3_nt: TGTGCCAGCAGTTTCCCTTTCACACCGTTCAGGCAGTATTTT

v_call: TRBV20-1
clone_size: many
d_call: .
j_call: TRBJ2-1
cdr3_aa: CRPFRDTHNEQFF
cdr3_nt: TGCAGACCGTTCCGGGACACCCACAATGAGCAGTTCTTC

v_call: TRBV11-2
clone_size: .
d_call: .
j_call: TRBJ1-2
cdr3_aa: CASSLGGQGSANYGYTF
cdr3_nt: TGTGCCAGCAGCTTAGGGGGCCAGGGTAGCGCTAACTATGGCTACACCTTC

v_call: TRBV7-9
clone_size: few
d_call: .
j_call: TRBJ1-2
cdr3_aa: CASSFKRDGYTF
cdr3_nt: TGTGCCAGCAGCTTTAAACGAGATGGCTACACCTTC

v_call: TRBV7-9
clone_size: few
d_call: TRBD1
j_call: TRBJ1-1
cdr3_aa: CASSIRQGDTEAFF
cdr3_nt: TGTGCCAGCAGCATAAGACAGGGGGACACTGAAGCTTTCTTT

v_call: TRBV29-1
clone_size: many
d_call: .
j_call: TRBJ1-3
cdr3_aa: CSVFLPRDGGNTIYF
cdr3_nt: TGCAGCGTTTTCCTCCCCAGGGACGGCGGAAACACCATATATTTT